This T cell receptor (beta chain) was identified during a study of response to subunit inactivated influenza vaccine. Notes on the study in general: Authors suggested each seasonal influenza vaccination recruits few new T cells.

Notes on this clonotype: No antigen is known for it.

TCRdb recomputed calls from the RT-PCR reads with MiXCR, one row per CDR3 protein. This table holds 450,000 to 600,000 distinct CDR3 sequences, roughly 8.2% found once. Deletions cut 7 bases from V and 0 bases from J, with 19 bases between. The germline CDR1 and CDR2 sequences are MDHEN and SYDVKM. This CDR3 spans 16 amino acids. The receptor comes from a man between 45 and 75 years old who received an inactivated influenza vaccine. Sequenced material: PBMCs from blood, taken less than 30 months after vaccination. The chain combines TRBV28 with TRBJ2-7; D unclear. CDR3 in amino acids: CASIQAGLSGSYEQYF. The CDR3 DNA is TGTGCCAGCATCCAGGCTGGCCTCTCAGGCTCCTACGAGCAGTACTTC.